This T cell receptor beta chain was retrieved from a study of T cell repertoires in cytomegalovirus infection. Whole-study context: In public TCR beta signatures, there were indications of both CMV infection and matching HLA type.

The ends were cut back, 5 bases at V and 4 bases at J, with 20 bases in the middle. CDR1 is SEHNR and CDR2 is FQNEAQ in the germline V gene (reference sequence). CDR3 size: 16 residues. This clonotype was observed many times. TCRdb re-derived calls from the reads in MiXCR, one entry per CDR3 protein. Of about 320,000 distinct CDR3 sequences in the sample, more than 8% are singletons; the top ten hold over 3.5%. The genes are TRBV7-9 and TRBJ1-1; D might be TRBD1 (5 bases). This clonotype originated in a human donor in good health (CMV status not recorded). Some clones in this sample may be carry-over from other donors' samples. Sequencing was performed on PBMCs. CDR3: CASSPTRQLKITEAFF. CDR3 sequence (DNA): TGTGCCAGCAGCCCGACCCGACAGTTAAAAATCACTGAAGCTTTCTTT.